These T cell receptor beta chains were read from a single sample in a study of shared clonotypes between healthy human individuals. Assay used: immunoSEQ multiplex PCR; TCRdb lists only in-frame clones, some missing. Of 2 million to 2.5 million clones listed, roughly 95% are singletons. The sequencing sample was made of naive CD4+ T cells sorted from blood. The receptor set was obtained from a young man in good health. Both conserved end residues are part of each CDR3. D genes are given only for firm matches. Clone size, where shown, is once, few, many, or a class for clones that have expanded.

D: -
J: TRBJ2-1
V: TRBV5-1
size: -
CDR3: CASSILAAEQFF
DNA: TGCGCCAGCAGCATCTTAGCGGCTGAGCAGTTCTTC

D: -
J: TRBJ1-4
V: TRBV5-1
size: -
CDR3: CASSPGGTSANEKLFF
DNA: TGCGCCAGCAGCCCCGGGGGTACAAGTGCTAATGAAAAACTGTTTTTT

D: -
J: TRBJ2-2
V: TRBV6-5
size: -
CDR3: CASSWFRDTNTGELFF
DNA: TGTGCCAGCAGTTGGTTTAGGGACACGAACACCGGGGAGCTGTTTTTT

D: -
J: TRBJ2-7
V: TRBV2
size: -
CDR3: CASSAEAAAYEQYF
DNA: TGTGCCAGCAGTGCGGAGGCTGCGGCCTACGAGCAGTACTTC

D: TRBD1
J: TRBJ1-6
V: TRBV5-1
size: -
CDR3: CASSSYRDRESPLHF
DNA: TGCGCCAGCAGTTCATACCGGGACAGGGAATCACCCCTCCACTTT

D: -
J: TRBJ2-3
V: TRBV5-4
size: -
CDR3: CASSLARGSSTDTQYF
DNA: TGTGCCAGCAGCTTGGCGCGCGGGTCTAGCACAGATACGCAGTATTTT

D: TRBD2
J: TRBJ2-5
V: TRBV9
size: -
CDR3: CASSASGVGETQYF
DNA: TGTGCCAGCAGCGCTAGCGGGGTTGGGGAGACCCAGTACTTC

D: -
J: TRBJ1-6
V: TRBV5-1
size: -
CDR3: CASSLGVNNSPLHF
DNA: TGCGCCAGCAGCTTAGGGGTGAACAATTCACCCCTCCACTTT

D: TRBD2
J: TRBJ2-2
V: TRBV4-3
size: -
CDR3: CASSQETGLAGGRTGELFF
DNA: TGCGCCAGCAGCCAAGAGACGGGACTAGCGGGAGGGCGGACCGGGGAGCTGTTTTTT

D: -
J: TRBJ2-3
V: TRBV4-1
size: -
CDR3: CASRPQGPTDTQYF
DNA: TGCGCCAGCAGACCACAGGGACCCACAGATACGCAGTATTTT

D: -
J: TRBJ2-3
V: TRBV2
size: -
CDR3: CASRARGAAGHTDTQYF
DNA: TGTGCCAGCAGGGCCCGGGGGGCCGCCGGTCACACAGATACGCAGTATTTT

D: TRBD2
J: TRBJ2-5
V: TRBV6-1
size: -
CDR3: CASSESTSGGLRETQYF
DNA: TGTGCCAGCAGTGAATCGACTAGCGGGGGGCTCCGGGAGACCCAGTACTTC

D: -
J: TRBJ2-1
V: TRBV7-2
size: -
CDR3: CASSLVWGNEQFF
DNA: TGTGCCAGCAGCTTAGTATGGGGCAATGAGCAGTTCTTC

D: -
J: TRBJ2-1
V: TRBV5-6
size: -
CDR3: CASSPLGPALSHNEQFF
DNA: TGTGCCAGCAGCCCTCTAGGACCCGCTCTCTCTCACAATGAGCAGTTCTTC

D: TRBD1
J: TRBJ2-1
V: TRBV4-3
size: -
CDR3: CASSQEDRGGYNEQFF
DNA: TGCGCCAGCAGCCAGGAGGACAGGGGAGGTTACAATGAGCAGTTCTTC

D: -
J: TRBJ2-7
V: TRBV5-1
size: -
CDR3: CASSRTVSSYEQYF
DNA: TGCGCCAGCAGCCGGACGGTGAGCTCCTACGAGCAGTACTTC

D: -
J: TRBJ2-5
V: TRBV20-1
size: -
CDR3: CSARKGGQYF
DNA: TGCAGTGCTAGAAAGGGCGGCCAGTACTTC

D: -
J: TRBJ1-6
V: TRBV5-1
size: once
CDR3: CASSLGRDLSSPLHF
DNA: TGCGCCAGCAGCTTGGGCAGGGATCTCAGCTCACCCCTCCACTTT

D: -
J: TRBJ1-6
V: TRBV7-3
size: -
CDR3: CAIPAVFIRILNNSPLHF
DNA: TGTGCCATCCCGGCGGTATTTATACGGATTCTTAATAATTCACCCCTCCACTTT

D: -
J: TRBJ1-3
V: TRBV15
size: -
CDR3: CATRLPSSGNTIYF
DNA: TGTGCCACTCGTCTACCTTCCTCTGGAAACACCATATATTTT

D: -
J: TRBJ2-3
V: TRBV7-2
size: -
CDR3: CASSLQSGTRTDTQYF
DNA: TGTGCCAGCAGCTTGCAAAGCGGTACTCGCACAGATACGCAGTATTTT

D: TRBD1
J: TRBJ1-5
V: TRBV30
size: -
CDR3: CAWSEDRDQPQHF
DNA: TGTGCCTGGAGTGAGGACAGGGATCAGCCCCAGCATTTT

D: TRBD2
J: TRBJ2-7
V: TRBV6-4
size: -
CDR3: CASSLLAGGTYEQYF
DNA: TGTGCCAGCAGCCTTCTAGCGGGAGGCACCTACGAGCAGTACTTC

D: -
J: TRBJ2-5
V: TRBV5-1
size: once
CDR3: CASSLVQTQETQYF
DNA: TGCGCCAGCAGCTTGGTACAGACCCAAGAGACCCAGTACTTC

D: -
J: TRBJ1-4
V: TRBV4-3
size: -
CDR3: CASSQDLRPGTRSEKLFF
DNA: TGCGCCAGCAGCCAAGATTTGAGGCCCGGGACAAGAAGTGAAAAACTGTTTTTT

D: TRBD1
J: TRBJ1-5
V: TRBV6-5
size: -
CDR3: CASRGQGGQPQHF
DNA: TGTGCCAGCAGGGGACAGGGGGGTCAGCCCCAGCATTTT

D: -
J: TRBJ1-1
V: TRBV5-4
size: -
CDR3: CASSFVAPNTEAFF
DNA: TGTGCCAGCAGCTTCGTCGCCCCGAACACTGAAGCTTTCTTT

D: TRBD2
J: TRBJ2-3
V: TRBV30
size: -
CDR3: CAWSVTSGGVDTQYF
DNA: TGTGCCTGGAGTGTAACTAGCGGGGGGGTAGATACGCAGTATTTT

D: -
J: TRBJ1-2
V: TRBV6-6
size: -
CDR3: CASSYGREAYGYTF
DNA: TGTGCCAGCAGTTACGGCAGGGAGGCCTATGGCTACACCTTC

D: -
J: TRBJ2-7
V: TRBV5-1
size: -
CDR3: CASSLAGGSYEQYF
DNA: TGCGCCAGCAGCTTGGCGGGCGGATCCTACGAGCAGTACTTC

D: -
J: TRBJ2-2
V: TRBV10-3
size: -
CDR3: CAITQNANTGELFF
DNA: TGTGCCATCACACAAAACGCGAACACCGGGGAGCTGTTTTTT

D: TRBD1
J: TRBJ2-1
V: TRBV5-6
size: -
CDR3: CASSPGTAQGQFF
DNA: TGTGCCAGCAGCCCTGGGACAGCACAAGGGCAGTTCTTC

D: TRBD2
J: TRBJ2-1
V: TRBV14
size: -
CDR3: CASRPSGGTYNEQFF
DNA: TGTGCCAGCAGGCCTAGCGGGGGGACCTACAATGAGCAGTTCTTC

D: TRBD1
J: TRBJ2-6
V: TRBV5-1
size: -
CDR3: CASSFSTGDSGANVLTF
DNA: TGCGCCAGCAGTTTCTCCACAGGGGACTCTGGGGCCAACGTCCTGACTTTC

D: -
J: TRBJ2-3
V: TRBV5-1
size: -
CDR3: CASSLPSATDTQYF
DNA: TGCGCCAGCAGCTTGCCTAGTGCGACAGATACGCAGTATTTT

D: TRBD1
J: TRBJ1-1
V: TRBV10-3
size: -
CDR3: CASSQGANTEAFF
DNA: TGTGCCAGTTCCCAGGGGGCGAACACTGAAGCTTTCTTT

D: -
J: TRBJ1-1
V: TRBV19
size: -
CDR3: CASSKLPGNTEAFF
DNA: TGTGCCAGTAGCAAACTCCCGGGGAACACTGAAGCTTTCTTT

D: -
J: TRBJ1-5
V: TRBV5-1
size: -
CDR3: CASSLAGNQPQHF
DNA: TGCGCCAGCAGCTTGGCAGGGAATCAGCCCCAGCATTTT

D: -
J: TRBJ1-5
V: TRBV21-1
size: few
CDR3: CASSSTAISNQPQHF
DNA: TGTGCCAGCAGCAGTACAGCCATTAGCAATCAGCCCCAGCATTTT

D: TRBD2
J: TRBJ2-1
V: TRBV5-1
size: once
CDR3: CASSPGTSGGHNEQFF
DNA: TGCGCCAGCAGCCCCGGGACTAGCGGGGGGCACAATGAGCAGTTCTTC

D: TRBD1
J: TRBJ1-3
V: TRBV6-5
size: -
CDR3: CASSHWDRDSGNTIYF
DNA: TGTGCCAGCAGTCACTGGGACAGGGACTCTGGAAACACCATATATTTT

D: -
J: TRBJ2-7
V: TRBV7-2
size: -
CDR3: CASSLGRATYEQYF
DNA: TGTGCCAGCAGCTTGGGTCGGGCTACCTACGAGCAGTACTTC

D: TRBD2
J: TRBJ2-5
V: TRBV2
size: -
CDR3: CASRTGTSGGRETQYF
DNA: TGTGCCAGCAGAACCGGGACTAGCGGGGGCCGTGAGACCCAGTACTTC

D: -
J: TRBJ2-7
V: TRBV7-2
size: -
CDR3: CASSFYEVGEQYF
DNA: TGTGCCAGCAGCTTCTATGAGGTCGGGGAGCAGTACTTC

D: -
J: TRBJ2-1
V: TRBV5-6
size: -
CDR3: CASSLIGTNNEQFF
DNA: TGTGCCAGCAGCTTGATTGGTACAAACAATGAGCAGTTCTTC

D: -
J: TRBJ2-3
V: TRBV6-1
size: -
CDR3: CASKRGLNPTDTQYF
DNA: TGTGCCAGCAAGAGGGGACTCAACCCCACAGATACGCAGTATTTT

D: -
J: TRBJ1-2
V: TRBV18
size: -
CDR3: CASSPLTEGYTF
DNA: TGTGCCAGCTCACCACTGACAGAAGGCTACACCTTC

D: -
J: TRBJ2-6
V: TRBV15
size: -
CDR3: CATSRSQGAGANVLTF
DNA: TGTGCCACCAGCAGATCCCAGGGAGCTGGGGCCAACGTCCTGACTTTC

D: -
J: TRBJ1-4
V: TRBV30
size: -
CDR3: CAWSVLRSEKLFF
DNA: TGTGCCTGGAGTGTACTAAGGAGCGAAAAACTGTTTTTT

D: -
J: TRBJ1-2
V: TRBV27
size: -
CDR3: CASSLPGWAYGYTF
DNA: TGTGCCAGCAGTTTGCCAGGGTGGGCCTATGGCTACACCTTC

D: -
J: TRBJ2-7
V: TRBV6-6
size: -
CDR3: CASSDTRGFRIEQYF
DNA: TGTGCCAGCAGTGATACTCGGGGGTTCCGCATCGAGCAGTACTTC

D: -
J: TRBJ2-2
V: TRBV6-5
size: -
CDR3: CASSYTGARSSGELFF
DNA: TGTGCCAGCAGTTACACCGGGGCGCGGTCGTCCGGGGAGCTGTTTTTT

D: -
J: TRBJ1-4
V: TRBV6-6
size: -
CDR3: CASSGGHLSNEKLFF
DNA: TGTGCCAGCAGTGGGGGACATCTAAGTAATGAAAAACTGTTTTTT

D: -
J: TRBJ1-2
V: TRBV30
size: -
CDR3: CAWSAGKDYGYTF
DNA: TGTGCCTGGAGCGCCGGGAAGGACTATGGCTACACCTTC

D: -
J: TRBJ2-3
V: TRBV4-1
size: -
CDR3: CASSQEALQDTQYF
DNA: TGCGCCAGCAGCCAAGAGGCACTACAAGATACGCAGTATTTT